Many counts were recorded for the clone carrying this T cell receptor beta chain. A TCRbeta library incorporating unique molecular identifiers was prepared. TCRdb reprocessed the PCR reads with MiXCR, giving one entry per CDR3 protein. The table has roughly 300,000 distinct CDR3 sequences, 11% seen once. This sample is drawn from a study of T-cell reconstitution after alpha-beta-depleted transplantation in children. The CDR3 extends over 16 amino acids. The germline CDR1 and CDR2 sequences are DFQATT and SNEGSKA (reference sequence). Trimming pared 4 bases from V and 0 bases from J, leaving 16 bases between.

The sequencing used peripheral blood, collected 180 days after TCRalphabeta/CD19-depleted stem cell transplant. J is TRBJ2-1 and V is TRBV20-1; no clear D gene. The TCR comes from a male patient between 2 and 15 years old who had a stem cell transplant for chronic granulomatous disease, so the T cells may come from the graft donor. CDR3 nucleotides: TGCAGTGCTAACCGCCTAATACCCAGCTCCTACAATGAGCAGTTCTTC. Translated, it gives CSANRLIPSSYNEQFF.